The entry below gives a single TCR beta chain sequence along with its context. The target of this receptor is not known. No much larger clone is present one base from it, and per-base qualities are unavailable. A second Seattle source provided samples from volunteer blood donors who had recovered from COVID-19. Collaborating institutions collected whole blood in K2EDTA tubes following their own protocols. Collaborator samples were shipped for TCRbeta analysis as frozen whole blood, isolated PBMCs, or DNA extracted from either sample type. These data come from a study of blood T cell repertoires in COVID-19 (dated by TCRdb to 2020 to 2022). For context, the study as a whole: The collaborator samples originated in the United States, Italy and Spain and spanned the acute and convalescent phases of COVID-19. Samples came from the ongoing ImmuneRACE study (first 160 participants) plus 1,254 subjects from 6 global collaborators. The repertoires were released in a freely available public database meant as a resource for research on the immune response to SARS-CoV-2. The material from the prospective study consisted of cDNA or gDNA derived from T cells, B-cell-depleted T cells, or PBMCs. The sample metadata nearly always contained a de-identified subject ID, COVID-19 status, age in years and sex. Where HLA class I and class II types were available, the types were taken from metadata supplied by the sample provider, not from assay-based typing. Deeply sampled blood TCRbeta repertoires from subjects exposed to, actively infected with, or recovered from COVID-19 were included in the dataset. What the authors observed across the whole study: The quantity of clinical and demographic metadata differed by source and by participant and was supplied without curation.

TCRbeta CDR3 regions were amplified from genomic DNA using the immunoSEQ Assay, a bias-controlled multiplex PCR. The study's processing was this. The number of nucleated cells in each sample was estimated by amplification of reference gene primers within the assay. To quantify the absolute abundance of each unique TCRbeta CDR3 rearrangement, sequence reads were collapsed and filtered. For each sample, productive Simpson clonality was calculated by taking the square root of Simpson's diversity index across productive rearrangements. Not all clones reach the TCRdb copy of this immuneACCESS table, which keeps in-frame sequences only. Checked studies attribute under half of the gap to unresolved V genes and leave the rest unexplained. The D gene and trimming were derived from the DNA, and the V and J assignments and clone size from that table. The sample data list about 240,000 clones, and 87% of these were observed just once. The ten largest make up just over 7% of the sample.

The sequence derives from a man in his sixties who had recovered from COVID-19. Sequencing was performed on peripheral blood.

For the CDR3, the sequence is CASSEPERGLYNEQFF. The nucleotide sequence reads as follows: TGTGCCAGCAGTGAACCGGAAAGGGGACTCTACAATGAGCAGTTCTTC. The sequence is built from TRBV6-1 and TRBJ2-1; TRBD2 might be the D gene, on 6 matching bases. The CDR3 holds 16 amino acids from the cysteine to the phenylalanine. Left in the record is the CDR3 DNA by itself, 48 bases read in frame from the first base. V lost 2 bases and J lost 3 bases; the stretch between them is 14 bases long. The germline V gene encodes CDR1 MNHNS and CDR2 SASEGT.